The 5 T cell receptor beta chains given below trace back to one sample, sequenced in a study of OX40 agonist ivuxolimab in advanced cancers. TCRdb keeps only in-frame clones here, not all; method: immunoSEQ multiplex PCR. The sample consists of tens of thousands of clones, around 87% of them appearing once. This specimen consisted of CD4+ or CD8+ T cells sorted from blood, obtained in a trial of the OX40 agonist ivuxolimab. The receptors shown here come from an adult with an advanced solid tumor such as melanoma, head and neck, liver or kidney cancer.

The sample holds one count of this clone. V and J are TRBV11-2 and TRBJ1-2; TRBD1 aligns across 10 bases. The CDR3 extends over 18 amino acids. The J segment lost 4 bases and the V segment lost 4 bases, leaving 15 bases of the junction unmatched. The V gene's germline CDR1 is SGHAT and CDR2 FQNNGV. The CDR3 spells CASSSLGGQGSPLYGYTF. The CDR3 nucleotides are TGTGCCAGCAGCTCATTAGGGGGACAGGGGTCTCCCCTCTATGGCTACACCTTC.

This sequence joins TRBV25-1 and TRBJ2-5; D uncertain. Trimming pared 4 bases from V and 4 bases from J, leaving 7 bases between. From germline, CDR1 is MGHDK and CDR2 SYGVNS. CDR3 length: 12 amino acids. CDR3 sequence (DNA): TGTGCCAGCAGTGGAACTGGAGAGACCCAGTACTTC. Translation: CASSGTGETQYF. Complete variable domain (other parts from reference TRBV25-1 and TRBJ2-5): EADIYQTPRYLVIGTGKKITLECSQTMGHDKMYWYQQDPGMELHLIHYSYGVNSTEKGDLSSESTVSRIRTEHFPLTLESARPSHTSQYLCASSGTGETQYFGPGTRLLVL.

This clone was seen just once. The chain joins TRBV28 to TRBJ2-5; 8 nucleotides line up with TRBD1. This CDR3 is 13 amino acids long. Unmatched junction bases numbered 7, after V lost 6 bases and J lost 7 bases. Germline V lookup: CDR1 MDHEN, CDR2 SYDVKM. The DNA of the CDR3 is TGTGCCAGCAGAGACCAGGGGGCGCGGACCCAGTACTTC. Protein: CASRDQGARTQYF.

V usage is TRBV6-1 and J usage is TRBJ1-4; D remains unclear. The CDR3 has 14 amino acids. Deletions cut 3 bases from V and 4 bases from J, with 9 bases between. Germline CDR1 reads MNHNS; CDR2 reads SASEGT. The CDR3 coding sequence is TGTGCCAGCAGTGACAGGATTGGTAATGAAAAACTGTTTTTT. Translated: CASSDRIGNEKLFF.

The chain joins TRBV7-8 to TRBJ1-6; 8 bases are shared with TRBD1. Per germline, CDR1 SGHVS and CDR2 FQNEAQ. The ends lost 5 bases at V and 8 bases at J; junction bases unmatched: 8. The CDR3 runs 15 residues. DNA for the CDR3: TGTGCCAGCAGCCGGGGACAGGTCTCTGATTCACCCCTCCACTTT. Protein product: CASSRGQVSDSPLHF.